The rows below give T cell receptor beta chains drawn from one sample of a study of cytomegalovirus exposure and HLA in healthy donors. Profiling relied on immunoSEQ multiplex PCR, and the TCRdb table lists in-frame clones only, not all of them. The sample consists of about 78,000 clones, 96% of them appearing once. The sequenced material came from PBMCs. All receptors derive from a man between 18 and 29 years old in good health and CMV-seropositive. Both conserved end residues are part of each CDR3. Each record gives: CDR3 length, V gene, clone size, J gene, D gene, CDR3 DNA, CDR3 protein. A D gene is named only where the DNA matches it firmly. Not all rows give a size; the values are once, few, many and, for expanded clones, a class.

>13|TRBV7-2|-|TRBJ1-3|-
TGTGCCAGCAGACAGAACTCTGGAAACACCATATATTTT
CASRQNSGNTIYF
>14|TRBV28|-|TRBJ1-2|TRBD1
TGTGCCAGCAGCCCGACGACAGGGATCTATGGCTACACCTTC
CASSPTTGIYGYTF
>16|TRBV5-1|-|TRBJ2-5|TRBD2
TGCGCCAGCAGCTTGGTTGTGGCAGCGGGACAAGAGACCCAGTACTTC
CASSLVVAAGQETQYF
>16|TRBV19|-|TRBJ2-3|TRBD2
TGTGCCAGTAGTATAGCGGGAGGGCCGAACGCAGATACGCAGTATTTT
CASSIAGGPNADTQYF
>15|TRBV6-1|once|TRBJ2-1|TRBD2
TGTGCCAGCGGCGGACTAGCGGGAACTCCCAGTGAGCAGTTCTTC
CASGGLAGTPSEQFF
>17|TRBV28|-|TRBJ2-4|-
TGTGCCAGCTACAGTTGGAGGAGGGATCTAGCCAAAAACATTCAGTACTTC
CASYSWRRDLAKNIQYF
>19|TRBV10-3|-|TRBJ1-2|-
TGTGCCATCAGCGAGAGCCAGGGAAAGAACAGGGAAGCTAACTATGGCTACACCTTC
CAISESQGKNREANYGYTF
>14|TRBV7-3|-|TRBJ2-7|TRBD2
TGTGCCAGCAGCTTAGGCGGGGGGAACTACGAGCAGTACTTC
CASSLGGGNYEQYF
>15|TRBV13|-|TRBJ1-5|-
TGTGCCAGCAGCTTAGGGGGGTCCGGGGGTCAGCCCCAGCATTTT
CASSLGGSGGQPQHF
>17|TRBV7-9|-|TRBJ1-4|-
TGTGCCAGCAGCCCTCGACGAAGTGGAGGAACTAATGAAAAACTGTTTTTT
CASSPRRSGGTNEKLFF
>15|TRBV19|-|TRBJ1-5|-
TGTGCCTCGGGCGGGGGAAAGTGGGGCAATCAGCCCCAGCATTTT
CASGGGKWGNQPQHF
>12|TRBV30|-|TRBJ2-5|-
TGTGCCTGGTGGACTACTCAAGAGACCCAGTACTTC
CAWWTTQETQYF
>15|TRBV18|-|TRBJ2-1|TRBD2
TGTGCCAGCTCACCGAGGACTAGCGGCTACAATGAGCAGTTCTTC
CASSPRTSGYNEQFF
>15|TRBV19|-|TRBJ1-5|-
TGTGCCAGTAGTATACCCGGTGATAGCAATCAGCCCCAGCATTTT
CASSIPGDSNQPQHF
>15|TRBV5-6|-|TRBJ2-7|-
TGTGCCAGCAGCTTGCCGCGGGAAACCCCCCTCGAGCAGTACTTC
CASSLPRETPLEQYF
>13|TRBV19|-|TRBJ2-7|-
TGTGCCAGTAGTCTACCCGGCGGCGTGAAGCAGTACTTC
CASSLPGGVKQYF
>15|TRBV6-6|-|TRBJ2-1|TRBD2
TGTGCCAGCAGTAGGGGACTAGCGGGAGTCAATGAGCAGTTCTTC
CASSRGLAGVNEQFF
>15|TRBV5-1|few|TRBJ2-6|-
TGCGCCAGCAGCTTGCAGGGGTCTGGGGCCAACGTCCTGACTTTC
CASSLQGSGANVLTF
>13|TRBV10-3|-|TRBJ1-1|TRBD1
TGTGCCATCAGAAACGACAGGGACACTGAAGCTTTCTTT
CAIRNDRDTEAFF
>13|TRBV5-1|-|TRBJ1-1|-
TGCGCCAGCAGCTTGGTAGAGGGAACTGAAGCTTTCTTT
CASSLVEGTEAFF
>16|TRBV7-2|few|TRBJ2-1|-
TGTGCCAGCAGCCCCACTATCTCCTCCACCTACAATGAGCAGTTCTTC
CASSPTISSTYNEQFF
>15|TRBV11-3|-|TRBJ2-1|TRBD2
TGTGCCAGCAGCTTAGTAGCGGGTAGCTACAATGAGCAGTTCTTC
CASSLVAGSYNEQFF
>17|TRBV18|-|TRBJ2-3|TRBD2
TGTGCCAGCTCTAAATCCGGGACTAGCGACCTCATGGATACGCAGTATTTT
CASSKSGTSDLMDTQYF
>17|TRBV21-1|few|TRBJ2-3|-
TGTGCCAGCAGCAATGGGAGAACTCTCAACCTCACAGATACGCAGTATTTT
CASSNGRTLNLTDTQYF
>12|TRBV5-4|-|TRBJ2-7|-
TGTGCCAGCAGCTTCTTATTAAACGAGCAGTACTTC
CASSFLLNEQYF
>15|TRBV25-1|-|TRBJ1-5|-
TGTGCCAGCAGTGAAGCAGGGTCTGGCAATCAGCCCCAGCATTTT
CASSEAGSGNQPQHF
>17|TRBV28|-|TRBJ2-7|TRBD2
TGTGCCAGCAGTTCGCATCGGCTAGCGGGGTACTCCTACGAGCAGTACTTC
CASSSHRLAGYSYEQYF
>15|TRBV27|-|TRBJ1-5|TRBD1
TGTGCCAGCAGTTTATCTACAGGGGGCTCTCAGCCCCAGCATTTT
CASSLSTGGSQPQHF
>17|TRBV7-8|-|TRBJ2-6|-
TGTGCCAGCAGCTCCTCTAGAGGGTTCGCGGGGGCCAACGTCCTGACTTTC
CASSSSRGFAGANVLTF
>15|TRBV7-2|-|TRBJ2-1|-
TGTGCCAGCAGCTTGTCCGCGGCGGGCCCTTTTGAGCAGTTCTTC
CASSLSAAGPFEQFF
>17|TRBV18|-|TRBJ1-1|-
TGTGCCAGCTCACCTTCGGTCAGGGGCCCCATTCGAACTGAAGCTTTCTTT
CASSPSVRGPIRTEAFF
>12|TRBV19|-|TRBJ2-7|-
TGTGCCACCTCGGACACCTCTAGCGAGCAGTACTTC
CATSDTSSEQYF
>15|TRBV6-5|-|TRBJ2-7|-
TGTGCCAGCAGTCGGGGGGCGTACAGGGACTACGAGCAGTACTTC
CASSRGAYRDYEQYF
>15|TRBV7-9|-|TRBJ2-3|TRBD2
TGTGCCAGCACCCCCCAGCGGGAGAGCACAGATACGCAGTATTTT
CASTPQRESTDTQYF
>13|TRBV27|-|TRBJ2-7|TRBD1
TGTGCCAGCAGTTGGGACAGGGGAGAGGAGCAGTACTTC
CASSWDRGEEQYF
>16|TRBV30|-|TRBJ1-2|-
TGTGCCTGGAATATTGGCCCGACAGGATCTAACTATGGCTACACCTTC
CAWNIGPTGSNYGYTF
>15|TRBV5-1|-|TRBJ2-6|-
TGCGCCAGCAGCTTCCAGGGGCCTGGGGCCAACGTCCTGACTTTC
CASSFQGPGANVLTF